This T cell receptor beta chain originates from a study of PD-1 blockade in classical Hodgkin lymphoma. Study-wide results and caveats: Relapsed/refractory patients reportedly had the lowest baseline TCR diversity, below newly diagnosed patients, who were below healthy donors. Reasons behind the repertoire differences stay unclear, perhaps disease activity or earlier therapy.

Assay: immunoSEQ multiplex PCR; the TCRdb copy retains only in-frame clones and omits some. The data show 70,000 or so clones, over 90% seen once. This sample's time point: newly diagnosed, previously untreated cHL patient sample. PBMCs representing newly diagnosed, untreated classical Hodgkin lymphoma functioned as the comparison. V lost 1 base to trimming and J lost 11 bases; unmatched junction nucleotides: 3. Per the germline V gene, CDR1 is SGHTA and CDR2 is FQGTGA. The CDR3 contains 12 residues. On this clone itself: What it binds is not known.

Sequencing used peripheral blood mononuclear cells (PBMCs). V is TRBV7-3 and J is TRBJ2-3, with TRBD1 identical over 7 bases. This receptor was taken from a human donor with classical Hodgkin lymphoma. CDR3 sequence (DNA): TGTGCCAGCAGCTTAAAGGGGGCGGAGCAGTATTTT. It translates to CASSLKGAEQYF.